This record covers a single T cell receptor (beta chain). Antigen: not known. Treatment denoted: approximately nine-day PBMC culture with coronavirus spike peptide pools or control peptides (ViraFEST assay). Negative selection was the method that isolated CD4+ T cells after around 9 days of culture. V was pared by 6 bases and J by 7 bases, with 4 bases of the junction left unmatched. CDR1 is DFQATT, CDR2 SNEGSKA, per germline (reference sequence). The CDR3 spans 12 residues. These data are taken from a study of vaccination and CD4 T cells after COVID-19. Study-level background: Samples taken post-COVID came a median around 100 days after diagnosis, ranging from 35 to 161. The interval from dose two to post-vaccine sampling had a median of 72 days, and it ranged from 14 to 241. Stimulation of cells relied on overlapping spike peptides derived from SARS-CoV-2, HCoV-NL63, HCoV-OC43 and HCoV-229E.

At the Johns Hopkins FTIC core, DNA taken from cultured CD4+ T cells was sequenced by way of the Oncomine TCR Beta short-read assay. TCRdb itself ran the PCR reads through MiXCR, one entry per CDR3 protein. This sample has over 10,000 distinct CDR3 sequences; 60% occur once, and the top ten carry 22%. The chain is built from TRBV20-1 and TRBJ2-1, with 9 bases identical to TRBD1. Specimen: CD4+ T cells from blood, cultured in vitro. The receptor was derived from a human donor who had recovered from COVID-19. The CDR3 DNA sequence: TGCAGTGCCAAACAGGGGGCGAATGAGCAGTTCTTC. It yields the protein CSAKQGANEQFF.